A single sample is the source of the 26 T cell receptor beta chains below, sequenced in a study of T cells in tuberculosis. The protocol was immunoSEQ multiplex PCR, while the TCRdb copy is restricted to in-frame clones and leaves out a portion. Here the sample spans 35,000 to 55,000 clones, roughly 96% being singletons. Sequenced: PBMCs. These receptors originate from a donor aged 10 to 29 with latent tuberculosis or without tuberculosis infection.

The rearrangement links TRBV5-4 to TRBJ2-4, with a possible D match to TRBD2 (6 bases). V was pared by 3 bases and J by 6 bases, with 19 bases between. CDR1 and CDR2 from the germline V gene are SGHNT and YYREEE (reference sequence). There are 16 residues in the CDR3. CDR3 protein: CASSSNGASDGNIQYF. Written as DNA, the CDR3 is TGTGCCAGCAGCTCAAACGGGGCTAGCGACGGAAACATTCAGTACTTC.

The CDR3 reads CASSAGPSSYNEQFF. CDR3 nucleotides: TGCGCCAGCAGTGCAGGGCCTAGCTCCTACAATGAGCAGTTCTTC. The gene calls are TRBV10-2 and TRBJ2-1, with D possibly TRBD1 on 5 matching bases. The CDR3 has 15 amino acids. Germline-derived CDR1 and CDR2 are WSHSY and SAAADI. V was trimmed by 4 bases and J by 0 bases, leaving 10 bases between them.

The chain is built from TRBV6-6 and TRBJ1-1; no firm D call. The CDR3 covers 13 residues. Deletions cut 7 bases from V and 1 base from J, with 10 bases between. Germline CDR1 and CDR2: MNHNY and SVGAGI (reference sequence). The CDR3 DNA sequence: TGTGCCAGCAACGCAGGTTGGAACACTGAAGCTTTCTTT. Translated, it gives CASNAGWNTEAFF.

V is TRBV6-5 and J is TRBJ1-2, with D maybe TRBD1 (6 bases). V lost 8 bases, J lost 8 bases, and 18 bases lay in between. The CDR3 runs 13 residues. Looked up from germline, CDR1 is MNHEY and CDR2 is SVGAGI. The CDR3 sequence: CASADQGKGGYTF. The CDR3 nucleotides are TGTGCCAGCGCTGACCAGGGGAAGGGCGGCTACACCTTC.

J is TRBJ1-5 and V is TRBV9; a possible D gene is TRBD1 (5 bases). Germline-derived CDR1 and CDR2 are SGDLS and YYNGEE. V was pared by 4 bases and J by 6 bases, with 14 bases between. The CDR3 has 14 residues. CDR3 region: CASSSTGSPQPQHF. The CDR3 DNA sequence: TGTGCCAGCAGCTCAACAGGATCCCCTCAGCCCCAGCATTTT.

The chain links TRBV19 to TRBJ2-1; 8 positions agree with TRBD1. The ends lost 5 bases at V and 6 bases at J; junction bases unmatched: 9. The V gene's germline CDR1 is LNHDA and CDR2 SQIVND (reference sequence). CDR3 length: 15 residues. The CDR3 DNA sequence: TGTGCCAGTAGTCCCCCGGACAGGGTCTTCAATGAGCAGTTCTTC. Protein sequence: CASSPPDRVFNEQFF.

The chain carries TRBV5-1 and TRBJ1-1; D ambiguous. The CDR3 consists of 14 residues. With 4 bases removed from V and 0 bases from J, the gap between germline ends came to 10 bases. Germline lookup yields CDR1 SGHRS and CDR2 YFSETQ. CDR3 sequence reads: CASSAVALNTEAFF. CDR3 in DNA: TGCGCCAGCAGCGCGGTCGCCCTGAACACTGAAGCTTTCTTT.

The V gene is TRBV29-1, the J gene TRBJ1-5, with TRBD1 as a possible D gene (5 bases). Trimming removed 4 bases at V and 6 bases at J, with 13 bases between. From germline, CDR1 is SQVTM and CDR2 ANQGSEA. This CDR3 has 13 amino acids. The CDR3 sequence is CSVGKEQGQPQHF. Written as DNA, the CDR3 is TGCAGCGTTGGCAAGGAGCAGGGTCAGCCCCAGCATTTT.

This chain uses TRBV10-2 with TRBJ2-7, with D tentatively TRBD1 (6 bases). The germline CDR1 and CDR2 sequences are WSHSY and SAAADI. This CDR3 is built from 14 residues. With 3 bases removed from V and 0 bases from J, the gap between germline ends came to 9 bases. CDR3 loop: CASSELDSSYEQYF. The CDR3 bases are TGCGCCAGCAGTGAATTGGACAGCTCCTACGAGCAGTACTTC.

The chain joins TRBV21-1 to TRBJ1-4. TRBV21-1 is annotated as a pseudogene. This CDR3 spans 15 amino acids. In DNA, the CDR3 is TGTGCCAGCAGCAAAGGGGGGAGGGAGAATGAAAAACTGTTTTTT. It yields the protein CASSKGGRENEKLFF.

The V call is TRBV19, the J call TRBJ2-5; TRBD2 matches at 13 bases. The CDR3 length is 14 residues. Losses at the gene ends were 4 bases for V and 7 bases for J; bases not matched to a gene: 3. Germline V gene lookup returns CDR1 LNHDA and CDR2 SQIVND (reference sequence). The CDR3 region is CASSTTSGRGTQYF. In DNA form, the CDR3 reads TGTGCCAGTAGTACCACTAGCGGGAGGGGGACCCAGTACTTC.

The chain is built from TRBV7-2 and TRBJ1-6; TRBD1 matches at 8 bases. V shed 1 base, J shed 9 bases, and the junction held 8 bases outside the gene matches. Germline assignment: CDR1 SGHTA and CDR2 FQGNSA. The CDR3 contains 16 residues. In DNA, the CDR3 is TGTGCCAGCAGCTTAGTACCCGACAGGGGTAGTTCACCCCTCCACTTT. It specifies CASSLVPDRGSSPLHF.

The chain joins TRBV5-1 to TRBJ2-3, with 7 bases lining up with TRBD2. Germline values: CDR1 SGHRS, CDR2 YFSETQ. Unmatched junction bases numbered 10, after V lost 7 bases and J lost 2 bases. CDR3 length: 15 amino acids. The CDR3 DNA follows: TGCGCCAGCCTAGTGGCGGGAGACTCCACAGATACGCAGTATTTT. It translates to CASLVAGDSTDTQYF.

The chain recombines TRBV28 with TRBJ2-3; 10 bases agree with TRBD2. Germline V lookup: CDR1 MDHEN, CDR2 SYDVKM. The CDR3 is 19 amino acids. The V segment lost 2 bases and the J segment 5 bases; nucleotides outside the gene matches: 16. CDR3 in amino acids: CASSLNPWASGRGGDTQYF. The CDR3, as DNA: TGTGCCAGCAGTTTAAACCCCTGGGCTAGCGGGAGAGGTGGAGATACGCAGTATTTT.

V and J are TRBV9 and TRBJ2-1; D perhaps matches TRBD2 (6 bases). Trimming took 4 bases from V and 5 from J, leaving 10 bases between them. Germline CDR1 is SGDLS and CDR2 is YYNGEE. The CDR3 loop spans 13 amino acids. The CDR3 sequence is CASSRGGDNEQFF. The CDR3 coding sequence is TGTGCCAGCAGCAGGGGCGGGGACAATGAGCAGTTCTTC.

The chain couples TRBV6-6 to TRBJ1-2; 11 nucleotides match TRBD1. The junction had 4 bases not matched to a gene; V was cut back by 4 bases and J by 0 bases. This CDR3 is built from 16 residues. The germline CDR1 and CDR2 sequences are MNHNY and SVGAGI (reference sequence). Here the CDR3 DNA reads TGTGCCAGCAGTTCCCGGGACAGGGGGACTAACTATGGCTACACCTTC. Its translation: CASSSRDRGTNYGYTF.

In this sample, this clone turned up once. CDR3 residues: CAWKITTGGNTIYF. CDR3 coding DNA: TGTGCCTGGAAAATCACGACAGGGGGAAACACCATATATTTT. The chain is built from TRBV30 and TRBJ1-3; 7 nucleotides match TRBD1. The CDR3 extends over 14 amino acids. Unmatched junction bases numbered 7, after V lost 4 bases and J lost 4 bases. Per germline, CDR1 GTSNPN and CDR2 SVGIG (reference sequence).

As DNA, the CDR3 is TGCAGCGTTCGCTTTGACAGGGGGAACACTGAAGCTTTCTTT. The encoded protein is CSVRFDRGNTEAFF. This sequence joins TRBV29-1 and TRBJ1-1; 8 bases fit TRBD1. The CDR3 contains 14 residues. Germline V gene lookup returns CDR1 SQVTM and CDR2 ANQGSEA. J was trimmed by 1 base and V by 5 bases; bases with no gene match: 6. Full variable domain (rest looked up from reference TRBV29-1 and TRBJ1-1): SAVISQKPSRDICQRGTSLTIQCQVDSQVTMMFWYRQQPGQSLTLIATANQGSEATYESGFVIDKFPISRPNLTFSTLTVSNMSPEDSSIYLCSVRFDRGNTEAFFGQGTRLTVV.

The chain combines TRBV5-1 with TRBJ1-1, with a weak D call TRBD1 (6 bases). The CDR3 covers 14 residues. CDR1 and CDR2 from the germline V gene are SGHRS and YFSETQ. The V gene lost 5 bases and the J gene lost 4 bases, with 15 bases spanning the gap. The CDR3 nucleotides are TGCGCCAGCAGTCCTACAGGGACGGGCACTGAAGCTTTCTTT. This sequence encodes CASSPTGTGTEAFF.

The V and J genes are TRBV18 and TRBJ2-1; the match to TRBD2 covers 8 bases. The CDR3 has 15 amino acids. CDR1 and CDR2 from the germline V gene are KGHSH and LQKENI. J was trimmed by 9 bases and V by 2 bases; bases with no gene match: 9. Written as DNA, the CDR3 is TGTGCCAGCTCACCAGTTAATGCGGGAGGAGGTGAGCAGTTCTTC. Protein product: CASSPVNAGGGEQFF.

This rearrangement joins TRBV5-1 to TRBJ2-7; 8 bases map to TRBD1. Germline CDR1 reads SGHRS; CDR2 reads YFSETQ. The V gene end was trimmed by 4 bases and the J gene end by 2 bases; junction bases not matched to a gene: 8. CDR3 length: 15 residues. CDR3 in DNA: TGCGCCAGCAGCCGAACAGGGGGTGAGACCTACGAGCAGTACTTC. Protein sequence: CASSRTGGETYEQYF.

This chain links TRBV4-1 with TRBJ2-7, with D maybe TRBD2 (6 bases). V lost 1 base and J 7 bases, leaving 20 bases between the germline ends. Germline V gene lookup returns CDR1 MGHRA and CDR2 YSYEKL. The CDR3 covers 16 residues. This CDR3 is CASSQAGTIQGGEQYF. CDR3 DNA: TGCGCCAGCAGCCAAGCGGGGACCATCCAGGGAGGAGAGCAGTACTTC.

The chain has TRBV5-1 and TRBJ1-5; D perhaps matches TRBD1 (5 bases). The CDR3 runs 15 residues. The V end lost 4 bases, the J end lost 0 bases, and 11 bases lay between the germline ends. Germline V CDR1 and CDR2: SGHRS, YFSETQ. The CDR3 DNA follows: TGCGCCAGCAGCCTAGGGGTGAATAGCAATCAGCCCCAGCATTTT. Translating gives CASSLGVNSNQPQHF.

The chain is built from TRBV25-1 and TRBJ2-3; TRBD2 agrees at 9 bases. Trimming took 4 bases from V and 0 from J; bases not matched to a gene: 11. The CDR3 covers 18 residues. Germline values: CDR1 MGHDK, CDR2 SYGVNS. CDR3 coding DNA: TGTGCCAGCAGTGCCCGAGGGAGGACTAGCGCAAGCACAGATACGCAGTATTTT. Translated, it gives CASSARGRTSASTDTQYF.

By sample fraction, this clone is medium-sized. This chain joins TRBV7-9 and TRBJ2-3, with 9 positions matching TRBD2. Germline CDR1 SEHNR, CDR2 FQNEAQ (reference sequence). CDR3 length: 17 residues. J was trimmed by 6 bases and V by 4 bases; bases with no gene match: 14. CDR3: CASSSNAGLATSDTQYF. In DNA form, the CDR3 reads TGTGCCAGCAGCTCAAATGCGGGACTAGCCACCTCTGATACGCAGTATTTT. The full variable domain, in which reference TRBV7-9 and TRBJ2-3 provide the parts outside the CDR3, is DTGVSQNPRHKITKRGQNVTFRCDPISEHNRLYWYRQTLGQGPEFLTYFQNEAQLEKSRLLSDRFSAERPKGSFSTLEIQRTEQGDSAMYLCASSSNAGLATSDTQYFGPGTRLTVL.

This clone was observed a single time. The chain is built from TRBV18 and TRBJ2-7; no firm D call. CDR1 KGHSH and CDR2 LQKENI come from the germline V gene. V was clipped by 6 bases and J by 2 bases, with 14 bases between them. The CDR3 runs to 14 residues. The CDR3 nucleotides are TGTGCCAGCTCTACGGCGGAGTCGGCCTACGAGCAGTACTTC. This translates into CASSTAESAYEQYF.